The 17 T cell receptor beta chains below come from one sample, sequenced in a study of T cells after yellow fever vaccination. Each CDR3 protein gets one entry after TCRdb re-called the 5' RACE reads with MiXCR. The sample comprises under 550,000 distinct CDR3 sequences, roughly 22% of which are singletons, and about 15% rests with the top ten. This material consisted of PBMCs, taken 21 days after the first yellow fever vaccination. These receptors were collected from a man between 18 and 29 years old who received the YFV17D yellow fever vaccine.

This clonotype was seen a few times. V gene TRBV28 combines with J gene TRBJ2-3; D possibly corresponds to TRBD1 (6 bases). The CDR3 is made up of 16 amino acids. V lost 4 bases to trimming and J lost 2 bases, with 16 bases between them. The germline gives CDR1 MDHEN, CDR2 SYDVKM. The CDR3 protein is CASSSGAEMHTDTQYF. For the CDR3, the DNA is TGTGCCAGCAGTTCAGGGGCGGAAATGCACACAGATACGCAGTATTTT. Full variable domain (remainder filled in from reference TRBV28 and TRBJ2-3): DVKVTQSSRYLVKRTGEKVFLECVQDMDHENMFWYRQDPGLGLRLIYFSYDVKMKEKGDIPEGYSVSREKKERFSLILESASTNQTSMYLCASSSGAEMHTDTQYFGPGTRLTVL.

This clonotype has ten or more counts. The rearrangement joins TRBV7-2 to TRBJ1-3; a possible D gene is TRBD1 (5 bases). The V and J ends lost 4 bases and 2 bases respectively, with 15 bases between them. Germline V CDR1 and CDR2: SGHTA, FQGNSA. The CDR3 extends over 16 amino acids. Here the CDR3 DNA reads TGTGCCAGCAGCTCCTACAGGAGGCAGGCTGGAAACACCATATATTTT. Residues: CASSSYRRQAGNTIYF.

The sample holds many counts of this clonotype. The chain has TRBV12-3 or TRBV12-4 and TRBJ2-7; 8 bases are a match to TRBD1. Trimming took 5 bases from V and 0 from J; bases not matched to a gene: 6. The CDR3 is made up of 15 amino acids. This CDR3 reads CASSPRTGRSYEQYF. CDR3 in DNA: TGTGCCAGCAGTCCGAGGACAGGGCGCTCCTACGAGCAGTACTTC.

This rearrangement joins TRBV5-4 to TRBJ2-1; tentatively, D is TRBD1 (6 bases). Germline values: CDR1 SGHNT, CDR2 YYREEE (reference sequence). Trimming cost V 5 bases and J 12 bases, with 24 bases left between them. The CDR3 is 15 residues long. CDR3 loop: CASSPRTVGRLVQFF. CDR3 nucleotides: TGTGCCAGCAGTCCCCGGACAGTGGGCAGGCTAGTGCAGTTCTTC.

There are a few counts of this clonotype. This rearrangement joins TRBV6-1 to TRBJ2-5, with a tentative D call TRBD1 (6 bases). The CDR3 length is 15 residues. Germline CDR1 and CDR2: MNHNS and SASEGT. V gave up 4 bases and J gave up 1 base, with 13 bases separating them. In DNA form, the CDR3 reads TGTGCCAGCAGTGGGTGGATACAGGGCCAAGAGACCCAGTACTTC. Protein: CASSGWIQGQETQYF.

V usage is TRBV19 and J usage is TRBJ2-1; 12 bases fit TRBD1. Trimming cost V 2 bases and J 7 bases; bases outside gene matches: 9. The CDR3 is 17 amino acids. Germline V CDR1 and CDR2: LNHDA, SQIVND (reference sequence). Here the CDR3 DNA reads TGTGCCAGTAGTATAACCGCCGGGACAGGGGGCAGGAATGAGCAGTTCTTC. Its protein product is CASSITAGTGGRNEQFF.

This clonotype has just a few counts. The CDR3 DNA follows: TGTGCCAGCAGCTTAACTGGCGGGGGATTTGGGAGTGAGCAGTTCTTC. Translation: CASSLTGGGFGSEQFF. V usage is TRBV7-3 and J usage is TRBJ2-1, with 7 bases aligning to TRBD2. Losses at the gene ends were 0 bases for V and 9 bases for J; bases not matched to a gene: 11. From germline, CDR1 is SGHTA and CDR2 FQGTGA. The CDR3 totals 16 residues.

The CDR3 spells CASSLAFGDYGYTF. The CDR3, as DNA: TGCGCCAGCAGCCTCGCTTTCGGGGACTATGGCTACACCTTC. V and J are TRBV4-1 and TRBJ1-2; D is undetermined. V lost 4 bases and J 3 bases, leaving 12 bases between the germline ends. The CDR3 length is 14 residues. The germline gives CDR1 MGHRA, CDR2 YSYEKL.

This clonotype was detected a few times. This chain joins TRBV24-1 and TRBJ2-1; 9 positions agree with TRBD2. V lost 2 bases, J lost 10 bases, and 8 bases stayed unmatched. There are 15 residues in the CDR3. Looked up from germline, CDR1 is KGHDR and CDR2 is SFDVKD. The CDR3 DNA sequence: TGTGCCACCAGTGATTACAGCGGGGGGTCCCCCGAGCAGTTCTTC. Residues: CATSDYSGGSPEQFF.

CDR3 in DNA: TGCGCCAGCAGCCAAGATCTCGAGGGGCTGGTTGACGGGGAGCTGTTTTTT. It is translated as CASSQDLEGLVDGELFF. The chain recombines TRBV4-1 with TRBJ2-2, with D perhaps matching TRBD1 or TRBD2 (5 bases each). Trimming took off 0 bases at V and 7 bases at J, with 18 bases between the two ends. Germline V CDR1 and CDR2: MGHRA, YSYEKL. This CDR3 has 17 residues.

The sample holds many counts of this clonotype. The chain links TRBV5-1 to TRBJ2-2; 9 bases are a match to TRBD2. Germline V gene data show CDR1 as SGHRS and CDR2 as YFSETQ. The CDR3 runs 16 residues. The J segment lost 7 bases and the V segment lost 2 bases, leaving 9 bases of the junction unmatched. CDR3 residues: CASSFVAGVTNGELFF. DNA for the CDR3: TGCGCCAGCAGCTTCGTAGCGGGGGTCACCAACGGGGAGCTGTTTTTT.

This clonotype was found a few times. The chain is built from TRBV7-8 and TRBJ1-5, with 10 bases identical to TRBD1. Germline-derived CDR1 and CDR2 are SGHVS and FQNEAQ. CDR3 length: 15 residues. V trimming: 5 bases; J trimming: 4 bases; junction bases outside the gene matches: 5. CDR3 DNA: TGTGCCAGCAGCCCCGAGGGACAGGGGAATCAGCCCCAGCATTTT. Translating gives CASSPEGQGNQPQHF.

This clonotype came up a few times. The chain carries TRBV20-1 and TRBJ2-3; weak D call: TRBD1 (6 bases). V was shortened by 6 bases and J by 8 bases, with 27 bases between the two germline ends. The germline CDR1 and CDR2 sequences are DFQATT and SNEGSKA (reference sequence). This CDR3 spans 16 amino acids. The CDR3 coding sequence is TGCAGTGCGCCACTGGGTTGGAGCGGACCACAGGGTACGCAGTATTTT. Encoded protein: CSAPLGWSGPQGTQYF.

This clonotype occurred a few times. The chain combines TRBV6-2 or TRBV6-3 with TRBJ2-7, with D hard to call. CDR1 is MNHEY and CDR2 is SVGEGT in the germline V gene. V lost 6 bases, J lost 1 base, and 10 bases lay in between. The CDR3 is made up of 13 amino acids. In DNA form, the CDR3 reads TGTGCCAGCAGCCTTACGATATCCTACGAGCAGTACGTC. Translated: CASSLTISYEQYV.

The chain recombines TRBV6-1 with TRBJ2-7, with TRBD1 as a possible D gene (6 bases). Germline V gene lookup returns CDR1 MNHNS and CDR2 SASEGT. This CDR3 is built from 14 residues. V lost 4 bases and J lost 0, with 10 bases in between. For the CDR3, the DNA is TGTGCCAGCAGTGCACAGGGATCCTCCTACGAGCAGTACTTC. It yields the protein CASSAQGSSYEQYF.

This chain joins TRBV12-3 or TRBV12-4 and TRBJ1-2, with a tentative D call TRBD1 (6 bases). V lost 3 bases to trimming and J lost 8 bases, with 16 bases between them. This CDR3 is 14 amino acids long. The CDR3 sequence is CASSLGRGAGGYTF. The CDR3 nucleotides are TGTGCCAGCAGTTTGGGCAGGGGCGCAGGAGGCTACACCTTC.

The chain has TRBV2 and TRBJ2-1, with a tentative D call TRBD1 (6 bases). Germline V lookup: CDR1 SNHLY, CDR2 FYNNEI. V was shortened by 11 bases and J by 4 bases, with 12 bases between the two germline ends. There are 12 residues in the CDR3. CDR3 coding DNA: TGTGCCTGCCAGGACAGATACAATGAGCAGTTCTTC. It specifies CACQDRYNEQFF. The full variable domain, in which reference TRBV2 and TRBJ2-1 provide the parts outside the CDR3, is EPEVTQTPSHQVTQMGQEVILRCVPISNHLYFYWYRQILGQKVEFLVSFYNNEISEKSEIFDDQFSVERPDGSNFTLKIRSTKLEDSAMYFCACQDRYNEQFFGPGTRLTVL.